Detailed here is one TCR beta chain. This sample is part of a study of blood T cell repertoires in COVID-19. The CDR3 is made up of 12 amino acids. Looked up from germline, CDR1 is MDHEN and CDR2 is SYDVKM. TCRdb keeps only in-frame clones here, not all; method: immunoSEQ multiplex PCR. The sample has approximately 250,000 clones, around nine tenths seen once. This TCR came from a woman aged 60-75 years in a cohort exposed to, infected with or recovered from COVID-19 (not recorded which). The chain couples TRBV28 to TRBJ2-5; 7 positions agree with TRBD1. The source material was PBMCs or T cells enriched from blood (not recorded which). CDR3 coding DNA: TGTGCGAGACAGGGTCGACAGGAGACCCAGTACTTC. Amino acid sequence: CARQGRQETQYF. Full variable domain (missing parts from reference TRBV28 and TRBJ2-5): DVKVTQSSRYLVKRTGEKVFLECVQDMDHENMFWYRQDPGLGLRLIYFSYDVKMKEKGDIPEGYSVSREKKERFSLILESASTNQTSMYLCARQGRQETQYFGPGTRLLVL.